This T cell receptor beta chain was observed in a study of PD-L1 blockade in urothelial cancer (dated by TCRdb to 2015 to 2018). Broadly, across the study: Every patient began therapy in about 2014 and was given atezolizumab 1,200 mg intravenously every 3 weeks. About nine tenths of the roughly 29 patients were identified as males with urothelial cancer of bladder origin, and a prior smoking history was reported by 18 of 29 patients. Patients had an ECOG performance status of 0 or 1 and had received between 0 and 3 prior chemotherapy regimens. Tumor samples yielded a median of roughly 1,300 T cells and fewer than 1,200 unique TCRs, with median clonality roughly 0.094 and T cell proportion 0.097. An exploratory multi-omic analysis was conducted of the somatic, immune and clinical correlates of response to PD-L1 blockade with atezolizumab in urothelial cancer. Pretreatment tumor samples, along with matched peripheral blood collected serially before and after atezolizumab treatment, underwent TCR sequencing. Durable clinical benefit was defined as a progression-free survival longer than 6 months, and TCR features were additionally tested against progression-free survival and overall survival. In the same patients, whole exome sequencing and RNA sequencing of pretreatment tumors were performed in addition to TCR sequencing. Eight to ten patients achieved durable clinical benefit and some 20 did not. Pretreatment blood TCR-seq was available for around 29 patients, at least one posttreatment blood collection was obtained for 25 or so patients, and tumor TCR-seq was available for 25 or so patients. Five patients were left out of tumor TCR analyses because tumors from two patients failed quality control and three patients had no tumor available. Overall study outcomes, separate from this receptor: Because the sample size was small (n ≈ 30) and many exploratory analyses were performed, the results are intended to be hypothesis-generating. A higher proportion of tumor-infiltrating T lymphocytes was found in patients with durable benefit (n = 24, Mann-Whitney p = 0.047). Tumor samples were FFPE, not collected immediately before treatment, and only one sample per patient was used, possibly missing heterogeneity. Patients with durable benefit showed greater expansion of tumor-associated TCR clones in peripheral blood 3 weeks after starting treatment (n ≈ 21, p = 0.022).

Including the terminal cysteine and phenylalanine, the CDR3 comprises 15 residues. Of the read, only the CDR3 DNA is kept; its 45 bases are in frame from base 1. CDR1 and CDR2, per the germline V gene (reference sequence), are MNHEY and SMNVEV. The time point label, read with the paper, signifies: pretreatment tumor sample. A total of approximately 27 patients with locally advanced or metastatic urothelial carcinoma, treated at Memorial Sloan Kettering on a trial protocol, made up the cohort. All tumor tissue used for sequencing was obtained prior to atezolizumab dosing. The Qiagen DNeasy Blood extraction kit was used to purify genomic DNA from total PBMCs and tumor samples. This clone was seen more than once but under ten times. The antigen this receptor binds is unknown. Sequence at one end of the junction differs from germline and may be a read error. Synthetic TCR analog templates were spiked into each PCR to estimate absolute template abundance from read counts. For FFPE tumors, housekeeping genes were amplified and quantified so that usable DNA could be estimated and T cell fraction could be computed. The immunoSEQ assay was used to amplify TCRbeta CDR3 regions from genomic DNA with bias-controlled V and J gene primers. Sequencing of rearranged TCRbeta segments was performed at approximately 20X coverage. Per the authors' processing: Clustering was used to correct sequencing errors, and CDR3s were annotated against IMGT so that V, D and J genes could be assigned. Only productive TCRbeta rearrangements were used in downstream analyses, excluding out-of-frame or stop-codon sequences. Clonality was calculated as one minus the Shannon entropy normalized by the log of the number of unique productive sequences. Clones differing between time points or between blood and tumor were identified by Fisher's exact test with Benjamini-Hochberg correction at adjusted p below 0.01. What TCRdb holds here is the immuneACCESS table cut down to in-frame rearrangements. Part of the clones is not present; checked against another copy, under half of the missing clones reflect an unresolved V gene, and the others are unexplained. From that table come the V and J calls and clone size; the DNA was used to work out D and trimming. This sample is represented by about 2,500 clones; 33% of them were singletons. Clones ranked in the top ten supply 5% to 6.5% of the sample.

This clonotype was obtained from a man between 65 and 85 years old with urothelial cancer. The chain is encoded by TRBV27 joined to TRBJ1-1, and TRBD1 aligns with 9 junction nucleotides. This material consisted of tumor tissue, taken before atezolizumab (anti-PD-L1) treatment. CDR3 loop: CASTTYRGLNIEAFF. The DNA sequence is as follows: TGTGCCAGCACCACCTACAGGGGGCTGAACATTGAAGCTTTCTTT.